Listed here are 12 T cell receptor beta chains from one sample, sequenced in a study of metastatic and nonmetastatic thyroid tumors. All patients were untreated before thyroid surgery. TCRdb reprocessed the PCR reads via MiXCR. The data show approximately 20,000 clones, with approximately 15% seen just once and around 19% held by the top ten. The sample taken for sequencing was blood. These receptors were taken from a female donor with papillary thyroid cancer or a benign thyroid nodule (not recorded which). Some clones in this sample may be carry-over from other donors' samples.

This clone was counted only a few times. The rearrangement joins TRBV6-5 to TRBJ1-1; D not certain. The germline CDR1 and CDR2 sequences are MNHEY and SVGAGI. The CDR3 is 12 amino acids. The ends were cut back, 5 bases at V and 5 bases at J, with 9 bases in the middle. The CDR3 bases are TGTGCCAGCAGTGTCTCGGAAACTGAAGCTTTCTTT. Amino acid sequence: CASSVSETEAFF.

This clone has just a few counts. The V call is TRBV30, the J call TRBJ2-1; 10 bases are shared with TRBD1. The CDR3 is 16 amino acids. Germline loops: CDR1 GTSNPN, CDR2 SVGIG (reference sequence). Trimming at V came to 4 bases and at J to 1 base, leaving 7 bases not matched to a gene. This chain's CDR3 is CAWIGTGVESYNEQFF. DNA of the CDR3: TGTGCCTGGATAGGGACAGGGGTAGAGTCCTACAATGAGCAGTTCTTC.

In the case of this clone: A much more abundant neighbour one base away suggests this may be a read error. V usage is TRBV5-1 and J usage is TRBJ2-3; no clear D gene. The V gene lost 0 bases and the J gene lost 2 bases, with 10 bases spanning the gap. The germline V gene has CDR1 SGHRS and CDR2 YFSETQ. CDR3 length equals 15 residues. The CDR3, as DNA: TGCGCCAGCAGCTTGGTCAAGGGCCTCACAGATACGCAGTATTTT. Translating gives CASSLVKGLTDTQYF. The variable domain in full, completed from reference TRBV5-1 and TRBJ2-3, reads KAGVTQTPRYLIKTRGQQVTLSCSPISGHRSVSWYQQTPGQGLQFLFEYFSETQRNKGNFPGRFSGRQFSNSRSEMNVSTLELGDSALYLCASSLVKGLTDTQYFGPGTRLTVL.

This clone appeared a few times. The chain recombines TRBV3-1 with TRBJ1-6; 9 bases agree with TRBD1. V dropped 1 base and J dropped 8; count of bases not matched to a gene: 0. The CDR3 spans 14 residues. Germline V lookup: CDR1 LGHDT, CDR2 YNNKEL (reference sequence). In DNA, the CDR3 is TGTGCCAGCAGCCAAGGGACAGGGGATTCACCCCTCCACTTT. Translated: CASSQGTGDSPLHF. Variable domain in full (rest from reference TRBV3-1 and TRBJ1-6): DTAVSQTPKYLVTQMGNDKSIKCEQNLGHDTMYWYKQDSKKFLKIMFSYNNKELIINETVPNRFSPKSPDKAHLNLHINSLELGDSAVYFCASSQGTGDSPLHFGNGTRLTVT.

The chain recombines TRBV28 with TRBJ1-1, with a possible D match to TRBD1 (6 bases). The CDR3 length is 15 residues. V was shortened by 6 bases and J by 1 base, with 15 bases between the two germline ends. The germline V gene encodes CDR1 MDHEN and CDR2 SYDVKM. The CDR3 DNA reads as TGTGCCAGCAGAACCAAGGGGGTTACGAACACTGAAGCTTTCTTT. Residues: CASRTKGVTNTEAFF.

The table lists this clone with many counts. CDR3 in amino acids: CASSSYGTQTYNEQFF. In DNA form, the CDR3 reads TGTGCCAGCAGCTCTTACGGGACACAAACATACAATGAGCAGTTCTTC. The chain couples TRBV9 to TRBJ2-1; D might be TRBD1 (6 bases). The germline gives CDR1 SGDLS, CDR2 YYNGEE. The CDR3 length is 16 residues. The V and J ends lost 4 bases and 4 bases respectively, with 18 bases between them.

The genes are TRBV11-2 and TRBJ2-3; weak D call: TRBD1 (6 bases). The CDR3 is made up of 15 amino acids. Germline CDR1 reads SGHAT; CDR2 reads FQNNGV. Trimming took 5 bases from V and 2 from J, leaving 14 bases between them. The CDR3 reads CASSTRGQYTDTQYF. The CDR3 coding sequence is TGTGCCAGCAGCACCCGCGGACAGTACACAGATACGCAGTATTTT.

In its sample, this clone was seen many times. This rearrangement joins TRBV19 to TRBJ2-3, with 11 bases aligning to TRBD2. The CDR3 runs 18 residues. Losses at the gene ends were 5 bases for V and 1 base for J; bases not matched to a gene: 11. Per germline, CDR1 LNHDA and CDR2 SQIVND (reference sequence). The CDR3 DNA reads as TGTGCCAGTAGTTATAGCGGGGGGGCCCGAGGGGGCACAGATACGCAGTATTTT. Translation gives CASSYSGGARGGTDTQYF.

This sequence joins TRBV18 and TRBJ2-5, with a possible D match to TRBD2 (6 bases). Per the germline V gene, CDR1 is KGHSH and CDR2 is LQKENI. Deletions cut 6 bases from V and 2 bases from J, with 22 bases between. This CDR3 contains 17 residues. DNA of the CDR3: TGTGCCAGCTCCCCCCGCCCATTAGCGGTGGGGCAAGAGACCCAGTACTTC. The encoded protein is CASSPRPLAVGQETQYF.

This clone is labeled medium-sized. This chain uses TRBV27 with TRBJ2-7; TRBD2 agrees at 7 bases. CDR1 and CDR2 (germline): MNHEY, SMNVEV (reference sequence). The CDR3 contains 14 residues. V lost 1 base to trimming and J lost 6 bases; unmatched junction nucleotides: 6. CDR3 in amino acids: CASSLYSGNLEQYF. The DNA for the CDR3 is TGTGCCAGCAGTTTATACAGCGGGAATCTCGAGCAGTACTTC.

This clone was counted at least ten times. The rearrangement uses TRBV11-2 and TRBJ2-3; 11 positions agree with TRBD2. The V and J ends lost 8 bases and 6 bases, in that order; junction bases with no gene match: 7. The V gene's germline CDR1 is SGHAT and CDR2 FQNNGV. CDR3 length equals 14 residues. DNA of the CDR3: TGTGCCAGCTCCCTAGCGGGGGGATTGGATACGCAGTATTTT. Protein sequence: CASSLAGGLDTQYF.

This clone was counted many times. One base away lies a much larger clone, so this may be a sequencing read error. The identical CDR3 is also encoded by other nucleotide sequences in the sample. V is TRBV20-1 and J is TRBJ1-3, with D hard to call. Trimming took off 0 bases at V and 4 bases at J, with 10 bases between the two ends. The CDR3 has 14 residues. Germline CDR1 and CDR2: DFQATT and SNEGSKA (reference sequence). CDR3 amino acids: CSAREFSSGNTIYF. The CDR3 coding sequence is TGCAGTGCTAGAGAATTCAGCTCCGGAAACACCATATATTTT.